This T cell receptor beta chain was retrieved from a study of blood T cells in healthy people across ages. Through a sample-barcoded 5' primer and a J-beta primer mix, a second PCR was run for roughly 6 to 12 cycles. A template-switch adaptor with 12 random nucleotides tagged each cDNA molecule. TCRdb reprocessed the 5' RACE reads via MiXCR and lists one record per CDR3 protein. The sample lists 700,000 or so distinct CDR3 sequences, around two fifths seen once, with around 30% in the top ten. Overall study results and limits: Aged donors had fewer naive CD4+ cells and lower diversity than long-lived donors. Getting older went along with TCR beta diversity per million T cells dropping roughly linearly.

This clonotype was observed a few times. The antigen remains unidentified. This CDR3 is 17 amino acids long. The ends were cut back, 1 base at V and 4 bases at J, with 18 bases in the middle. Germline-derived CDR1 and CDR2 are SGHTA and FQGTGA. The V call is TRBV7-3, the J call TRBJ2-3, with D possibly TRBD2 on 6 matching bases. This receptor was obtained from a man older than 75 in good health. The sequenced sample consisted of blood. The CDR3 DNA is TGTGCCAGCAGCTTAAACACGCCGGGAGCCCCCCCAGATACGCAGTATTTT. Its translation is CASSLNTPGAPPDTQYF.